This TCR beta chain was observed in a study of early T cells in non-severe SARS-CoV-2 infection. Study as a whole: Sequencing targeted bulk RNA from unsorted whole blood, leaving chains unpaired.

A single record per CDR3 protein comes from TCRdb applying MiXCR to the 5' RACE reads. Of about 110,000 distinct CDR3 sequences in the sample, 9.5% to 13% are singletons; the top ten hold roughly 2.9%. This clonotype was picked up a small number of times. Its matching antigen is unknown. One end of the junction is discordant with germline, which a read error may explain. Study-wide findings and caveats: VDJdb-based annotation leaned toward anti-spike CD8 responses and missed private and CD4 specificities.

This CDR3 spans 12 amino acids. The V and J genes are TRBV12-3 or TRBV12-4 and TRBJ1-1; D is ambiguous. The sample was whole blood. This receptor was identified in an adult who was a healthcare worker with PCR-confirmed SARS-CoV-2 infection or an uninfected control (not recorded which). This chain's CDR3 is CANSPFSAEAFF. The CDR3 DNA is TGTGCCAACAGTCCTTTCTCGGCTGAAGCTTTCTTT.